This TCR beta chain was identified during a study of CD8 T cells in ankylosing spondylitis. General study points: Roughly eight highly homologous variants made up a TCR beta motif that seemed to typify ankylosing spondylitis blood. Disease-linked clones were CD8+ and relatively rare in peripheral blood. In synovial fluid and blood from reactive arthritis, some motif variants were previously reported. From matched ankylosing spondylitis synovial fluid, disease-linked clones were reportedly recovered at significantly enriched levels.

With regard to this clonotype: Its antigen is undetermined.

Quantitative barcoded 5'-RACE was used to prepare TCR beta libraries. In TCRdb, the 5' RACE reads were re-called with MiXCR into one record per CDR3 protein. Among fewer than 400,000 distinct CDR3 sequences listed, 6.5% to 10% were seen once. This CDR3 has 15 amino acids. V lost 7 bases, J lost 7 bases, and 11 bases stayed unmatched. Germline V gene lookup returns CDR1 SGHRS and CDR2 YFSETQ. What was sequenced was blood, either unsorted or a sorted T cell fraction (not recorded which). This receptor was obtained from a male donor with ankylosing spondylitis. The V call is TRBV5-1, the J call TRBJ2-1; 10 nucleotides agree with TRBD1. As DNA, the CDR3 is TGCGCCAGCTGCCCCAGACAGGGGGCTGCTAATGAGCAGTTCTTC. It is translated as CASCPRQGAANEQFF. Full variable domain (rest looked up from reference TRBV5-1 and TRBJ2-1): KAGVTQTPRYLIKTRGQQVTLSCSPISGHRSVSWYQQTPGQGLQFLFEYFSETQRNKGNFPGRFSGRQFSNSRSEMNVSTLELGDSALYLCASCPRQGAANEQFFGPGTRLTVL.